The next 10 T cell receptor beta chains were all read from a single sample in a study of blood T cell repertoires in COVID-19. Only in-frame clones appear in the TCRdb table, and some are missing; sequencing was by immunoSEQ multiplex PCR. The sample gives fewer than 250,000 clones, 86% of which show up once; roughly 6.2% is in the top ten. Sequencing was performed on peripheral blood. These TCRs come from a woman of 80 years or more with COVID-19, enrolled during active disease.

This clone was observed a handful of times. This chain links TRBV7-3 with TRBJ1-1, with 9 bases identical to TRBD1. CDR1 and CDR2 from the germline V gene are SGHTA and FQGTGA. There are 19 residues in the CDR3. V was clipped by 5 bases and J by 4 bases; unmatched bases: 20. Here the CDR3 reads CASSPFGTGSLGFTTEAFF. CDR3 bases: TGTGCCAGCAGCCCCTTCGGGACAGGGAGCTTGGGGTTTACCACTGAAGCTTTCTTT.

This chain links TRBV19 with TRBJ1-1; D unclear. This CDR3 contains 13 residues. CDR1 and CDR2 from the germline V gene are LNHDA and SQIVND (reference sequence). Trimming removed 5 bases from V and 2 bases from J, with 9 bases in between. DNA for the CDR3: TGTGCCAGTAGTGTGGTGACTAACACTGAAGCTTTCTTT. It is translated as CASSVVTNTEAFF.

This chain connects TRBV7-8 to TRBJ2-3; D not certain. Trimming removed 4 bases at V and 0 bases at J, with 17 bases between. This CDR3 region has 17 residues. Germline assignment: CDR1 SGHVS and CDR2 FQNEAQ. The CDR3 DNA follows: TGTGCCAGCAGCTCCCAAGCCGGGTCCGCTAGCACAGATACGCAGTATTTT. Translated: CASSSQAGSASTDTQYF. Together with reference TRBV7-8 and TRBJ2-3, the CDR3 gives the full variable domain: GAGVSQSPRYKVAKRGQDVALRCDPISGHVSLFWYQQALGQGPEFLTYFQNEAQLDKSGLPSDRFFAERPEGSVSTLKIQRTQQEDSAVYLCASSSQAGSASTDTQYFGPGTRLTVL.

The rearrangement links TRBV6-5 to TRBJ1-2; 7 bases are a match to TRBD1. CDR1 and CDR2 (germline): MNHEY, SVGAGI. This CDR3 is 15 amino acids long. V was clipped by 6 bases and J by 1 base; unmatched bases: 8. The CDR3 bases are TGTGCCAGCAGCCGCAGGGGGGCTGGTAACTATGGCTACACCTTC. This encodes CASSRRGAGNYGYTF.

V usage is TRBV7-2 and J usage is TRBJ2-2; D may be TRBD1 (5 bases). The germline V gene has CDR1 SGHTA and CDR2 FQGNSA. The CDR3 extends over 14 amino acids. V lost 6 bases, J lost 4 bases, and 12 bases lay in between. CDR3 region: CASSWQGTTGELFF. CDR3 sequence (DNA): TGTGCCAGCAGTTGGCAGGGTACCACCGGGGAGCTGTTTTTT.

The V call is TRBV19, the J call TRBJ1-5; 8 bases are shared with TRBD1. The junction had 6 bases not matched to a gene; V was cut back by 4 bases and J by 7 bases. The CDR3 runs to 14 residues. Germline CDR1 LNHDA, CDR2 SQIVND (reference sequence). CDR3 nucleotide sequence: TGTGCCAGTAGTAGAGGGACAGGCGGGCAGCCCCAGCATTTT. Translated, it gives CASSRGTGGQPQHF.

V usage is TRBV5-6 and J usage is TRBJ2-5, with 7 bases identical to TRBD1. Germline trimming cut 6 bases from V and 5 bases from J; bases unmatched to any gene: 7. The CDR3 totals 13 residues. Looked up from germline, CDR1 is SGHDT and CDR2 is YYEEEE. CDR3 amino acids: CASTGDRSETQYF. DNA of the CDR3: TGTGCCAGCACCGGGGACAGATCGGAGACCCAGTACTTC.

V and J are TRBV6-1 and TRBJ1-6; possibly TRBD1 for D (5 bases). In germline, CDR1 is MNHNS, CDR2 SASEGT. The CDR3 is 13 residues long. V lost 2 bases, J lost 9 bases, and 8 bases lay in between. CDR3 loop: CASSEQGSSPLHF. For the CDR3, the DNA is TGTGCCAGCAGTGAACAGGGTAGTTCACCCCTCCACTTT.

J is TRBJ2-7 and V is TRBV4-2; 7 bases match TRBD2. From germline, CDR1 is LGHNA and CDR2 YNFKEQ. CDR3 length: 12 residues. V gave up 1 base and J gave up 12 bases; unmatched junction bases: 6. This chain's CDR3 is CASSQVEPSGYV. CDR3 bases: TGTGCCAGCAGCCAAGTCGAGCCTAGCGGGTACGTC.

This chain links TRBV7-2 with TRBJ1-2, with 8 bases identical to TRBD1. This CDR3 is 14 amino acids long. Germline CDR1 reads SGHTA; CDR2 reads FQGNSA. With 6 bases clipped from V and 5 bases from J, the junction kept 8 bases outside the gene matches. CDR3 in DNA: TGTGCCAGCAGTTCCACAGGGGGAGGATATGGCTACACCTTC. It yields the protein CASSSTGGGYGYTF.